This is a list of T cell receptor beta chains from one sample in a study of tumor and adjacent non-tumor tissue in lung cancer. TCRdb itself ran the multiplex PCR reads through MiXCR, one entry per CDR3 protein. The table includes approximately 120,000 distinct CDR3 sequences, around three fifths detected once. The sequencing input was lung tumor tissue. These receptors came from a man under 40 with non-small cell lung cancer. The CDR3 runs from the conserved cysteine through the conserved F or W. The D gene is left open where the match is weak. Part of the rows lack a size; the others show once, few, many or a class for expanded clones.

NA	TRBV5-1	TRBJ2-1	TRBD1	TGCGCCAGCAGCCCCGGGACAGGGGGCTTGGTAGCGGAGGGGGCCCTCTACAATGAGCAGTTCTTC	CASSPGTGGLVAEGALYNEQFF
few	TRBV7-9	TRBJ2-1	TRBD2	TGTGCCAGCAAGAGGTATCTAGCGGGAGGGAAGGACAATGAGCAGTTCTTC	CASKRYLAGGKDNEQFF
NA	TRBV4-2	TRBJ1-1	NA	TGTGCCAGCAACCAAGAGGATGGGAAAGCTTTCTTT	CASNQEDGKAFF
NA	TRBV11-2	TRBJ2-7	TRBD1	TGTACTAGCAGTCCGAACAGGGGGCACGAGCAGTACTTC	CTSSPNRGHEQYF
once	TRBV20-1	TRBJ2-7	NA	TGCAGTGCTAGATGGGGGTGGGAGGAGATATACGAGCAGTACTTC	CSARWGWEEIYEQYF
NA	TRBV20-1	TRBJ2-7	NA	TGCAGTGCCGGGACGGTATCCTACCAGCAGTACTTC	CSAGTVSYQQYF
NA	TRBV6-2/TRBV6-3	TRBJ2-7	TRBD2	TGTGCCAACACCACAATGACTAGCAGTTCCTACGAGCAGTACTTC	CANTTMTSSSYEQYF
NA	TRBV11-3	TRBJ2-1	NA	TGTGCTATCAGCCCCACACCTGGCGATGAGCAGTTCTTC	CAISPTPGDEQFF
NA	TRBV6-2/TRBV6-3	TRBJ2-2	TRBD2	TGTGTCAGCAGTGCTAGCGGGGGGACCGGGGAGCTGTTTTTT	CVSSASGGTGELFF
few	TRBV28	TRBJ1-5	TRBD1	TGTGCCAGCAGTTCCCTCGGACAGGGAGGACAGCCCCAGCATTTT	CASSSLGQGGQPQHF
many	TRBV11-2	TRBJ2-2	NA	TGTGCCAGCAGCCGAGACGGCCGGTGGGGGGAGCTGTTTTTT	CASSRDGRWGELFF
many	TRBV5-6	TRBJ2-7	NA	TGTGCCAGCAGCTTCCGGGACTTACCATCCGAGCAGTACTTC	CASSFRDLPSEQYF
medium-sized	TRBV20-1	TRBJ1-2	TRBD1	TGCAGTGCTAGAACAGGGGGGGACTATGGCTACACCTTC	CSARTGGDYGYTF
NA	TRBV6-2/TRBV6-3	TRBJ2-7	NA	TGCGCCAGCAGTTACTTCCTAGGAGGGGCGCTAGACGAGCAGTGCTTC	CASSYFLGGALDEQCF
few	TRBV12-3/TRBV12-4	TRBJ1-1	NA	TGTGCCAGCAGTTTAGTCGAGGGTAAAACTTTCTTT	CASSLVEGKTFF